This TCR beta chain was captured by sequencing in a study of PD-L1 blockade in urothelial cancer. Across the whole study: Patients initiated atezolizumab in the mid-2010s at 1,200 mg intravenously every 3 weeks. At 3 weeks after treatment start (second dose) and again at 6 weeks, blood was analyzed.

This CDR3 is 16 amino acids long. CDR1 is SGHAT, CDR2 FQNNGV, per germline. Deletions cut 5 bases from V and 1 base from J, with 18 bases between. Time point in this sample: peripheral blood 6 weeks after treatment start. Assay: immunoSEQ multiplex PCR; the TCRdb copy retains only in-frame clones and omits some. The sample gives 40,000 to 50,000 clones, around 80% of which show up once; over 10% is in the top ten. The chain is built from TRBV11-2 and TRBJ2-7, with TRBD1 as a possible D gene (6 bases). This clonotype was obtained from a man between 60 and 75 years old with urothelial cancer. Source: PBMCs, taken around atezolizumab (anti-PD-L1) treatment. CDR3 in amino acids: CASSPDPGHTSYEQYF. The CDR3 DNA sequence: TGTGCCAGCAGCCCTGATCCGGGACATACTTCCTACGAGCAGTACTTC.